The table lists the clone carrying this TCR beta chain with a few counts. Antigen unknown. In TCRdb, the RT-PCR reads were re-called with MiXCR into one record per CDR3 protein. The data show around 190,000 distinct CDR3 sequences, 14% seen once. The length of the CDR3 is 12 residues. V gave up 6 bases and J gave up 9 bases; unmatched junction bases: 6. This entry belongs to a study of response to subunit inactivated influenza vaccine. Whole-study findings and limits: The authors offered the suggestion that each seasonal influenza vaccination recruits few new T cells.

The TCR originated in a man in his fifties who received an inactivated influenza vaccine. The sequencing used CD8+ T cells sorted from PBMCs, collected roughly 5 days after vaccination. This chain joins TRBV12-3 or TRBV12-4 and TRBJ2-3; 7 bases map to TRBD1. This CDR3 reads CASRTGELTQYF. Written as DNA, the CDR3 is TGTGCCAGCAGAACAGGGGAGCTAACGCAGTATTTT.